This T cell receptor (beta chain) was obtained from a study of T cell responses to AZD1222 COVID-19 vaccine. From germline, CDR1 is MNHEY and CDR2 SMNVEV (reference sequence). The V and J ends lost 6 bases and 4 bases respectively, with 15 bases between them. The CDR3 has 14 residues. The table came from immunoSEQ multiplex PCR; TCRdb's copy has only in-frame clones and leaves some out. The sample shows 140,000 to 150,000 clones, roughly nine tenths of them seen only once. Whole-study findings and limits: After two AZD1222 doses, spike-specific TCR breadth and depth rose versus day 0. Donor demographics were predominantly white British with a female majority; clonal diversity may be underestimated. Scientists sampled the repertoires only once the peak T cell response had passed.

Only one count was recorded for this clone. The antigen is unknown. Whether given at about 4 or about 12 weeks, second doses were pooled. The sequence was collected from an adult who received the AZD1222 COVID-19 vaccine. The chain is built from TRBV27 and TRBJ1-2, with a tentative D call TRBD1 (5 bases). Material: peripheral blood, obtained 28 days after the second AZD1222 dose. CDR3 sequence reads: CASRAPGVSYGYTF. CDR3 coding DNA: TGTGCCAGCAGGGCCCCGGGGGTGAGCTATGGCTACACCTTC.